The 32 T cell receptor beta chains below all came from one sample that was sequenced in a study of T cell clones after liver transplantation. Some clones are missing from TCRdb's copy, which holds only in-frame ones; the method was immunoSEQ multiplex PCR. The data contain 68,000 or so clones, around 80% of them singletons. The input for sequencing was CD4+ T cells from blood, taken before liver transplant. The receptors come from a human donor who received a liver transplant.

This clone was seen a few times. The DNA for the CDR3 is TGCGCCAGCAGCTTGGTTCCGGGAGCAGGAGATACGCAGTATTTT. It codes for CASSLVPGAGDTQYF. This chain connects TRBV5-1 to TRBJ2-3, with a possible D match to TRBD2 (6 bases). The CDR3 runs to 15 residues. CDR1 is SGHRS and CDR2 is YFSETQ in the germline V gene. Deletions cut 0 bases from V and 5 bases from J, with 13 bases between.

This chain joins TRBV27 and TRBJ2-1; possible D gene TRBD1, 5 bases. The CDR3 is made up of 14 amino acids. V was cut by 5 bases and J by 10 bases, with 18 bases left in between. The germline V gene encodes CDR1 MNHEY and CDR2 SMNVEV (reference sequence). CDR3 nucleotides: TGTGCCAGCAGTAAGGATGGGGCGGAAAGGGAGCAGTTCTTC. Its protein is CASSKDGAEREQFF.

The chain combines TRBV6-5 with TRBJ1-4; 7 nucleotides match TRBD1. The V segment lost 7 bases and the J segment 8 bases; nucleotides outside the gene matches: 13. This CDR3 comprises 15 residues. Germline V gives CDR1 MNHEY, CDR2 SVGAGI. Written as DNA, the CDR3 is TGTGCCAGCAAAAGGAAGGGACAGCGAGGCGAAAAACTGTTTTTT. Residues: CASKRKGQRGEKLFF.

The genes are TRBV4-2 and TRBJ2-3; maybe TRBD1 (5 bases). CDR1 LGHNA and CDR2 YNFKEQ come from the germline V gene. V lost 1 base, J lost 0 bases, and 11 bases lay in between. This CDR3 has 16 amino acids. The CDR3 DNA reads TGTGCCAGCAGCCAAGGGGAAGGGGCGAGCACAGATACGCAGTATTTT. Translated, it gives CASSQGEGASTDTQYF.

The CDR3 loop reads CASSFRGGDGYTF. CDR3 bases: TGTGCCAGCAGCTTCAGGGGAGGCGATGGCTACACCTTC. The V gene is TRBV7-2, the J gene TRBJ1-2; a weak D match, TRBD1 (6 bases). Germline loops: CDR1 SGHTA, CDR2 FQGNSA. The ends were cut back, 3 bases at V and 6 bases at J, with 11 bases in the middle. The CDR3 totals 13 residues. Full variable domain (outside the CDR3, taken from reference TRBV7-2 and TRBJ1-2): GAGVSQSPSNKVTEKGKDVELRCDPISGHTALYWYRQSLGQGLEFLIYFQGNSAPDKSGLPSDRFSAERTGGSVSTLTIQRTQQEDSAVYLCASSFRGGDGYTFGSGTRLTVV.

This sequence joins TRBV6-1 and TRBJ1-2, with 7 nucleotides matching TRBD1. The CDR3 consists of 13 residues. Germline values: CDR1 MNHNS, CDR2 SASEGT. V lost 6 bases, J lost 7 bases, and 8 bases stayed unmatched. DNA for the CDR3: TGTGCCAGCAGCGCGACAGGGCGGACTGGCTACACCTTC. Amino acids: CASSATGRTGYTF.

This clone was detected a few times. The chain couples TRBV5-6 to TRBJ2-1; a possible D gene is TRBD2 (5 bases). The germline gives CDR1 SGHDT, CDR2 YYEEEE. This CDR3 is built from 16 residues. Trimming removed 1 base from V and 7 bases from J, with 18 bases in between. The CDR3, as DNA: TGTGCCAGCAGCTTGTATCAATCCAATCGGAGGAATGAGCAGTTCTTC. It is translated as CASSLYQSNRRNEQFF.

V gene TRBV6-6 combines with J gene TRBJ1-5; D possibly corresponds to TRBD1 (5 bases). The V end lost 5 bases, the J end lost 3 bases, and 5 bases lay between the germline ends. Per the germline V gene, CDR1 is MNHNY and CDR2 is SVGAGI (reference sequence). The CDR3 is made up of 12 amino acids. CDR3 DNA sequence: TGTGCCAGCAGTGGGACCAATCAGCCCCAGCATTTT. Residues: CASSGTNQPQHF.

The chain combines TRBV27 with TRBJ1-1; D gene ambiguous. From germline, CDR1 is MNHEY and CDR2 SMNVEV (reference sequence). The CDR3 has 15 residues. The V end lost 5 bases, the J end lost 1 base, and 14 bases lay between the germline ends. CDR3 DNA: TGTGCCAGCAGTACTCCGACCGAAGGGAACACTGAAGCTTTCTTT. It yields the protein CASSTPTEGNTEAFF.

The count of this clone is one. The rearrangement joins TRBV19 to TRBJ2-1, with D unresolved. V lost 3 bases to trimming and J lost 4 bases, with 7 bases between them. The CDR3 contains 13 residues. Germline loops: CDR1 LNHDA, CDR2 SQIVND (reference sequence). The CDR3: CASSIGWYNEQFF. CDR3 nucleotides: TGTGCCAGTAGTATTGGCTGGTACAATGAGCAGTTCTTC.

This rearrangement joins TRBV28 to TRBJ2-7; tentatively, D is TRBD2 (6 bases). Trimming took 8 bases from V and 1 from J, leaving 9 bases between them. CDR1 is MDHEN, CDR2 SYDVKM, per germline. The CDR3 runs 12 residues. CDR3 sequence (DNA): TGTGCCAGCCGGGAGAGGTCCTACGAGCAGTACTTC. Its translation is CASRERSYEQYF.

This chain links TRBV5-4 with TRBJ2-6; D is tentatively TRBD1 or TRBD2 (5 bases each). CDR3 length: 17 amino acids. CDR1 SGHNT and CDR2 YYREEE come from the germline V gene (reference sequence). V was clipped by 4 bases and J by 2 bases, with 16 bases between them. The chain's CDR3 is CASSDSRETAGANVLTF. CDR3 in DNA: TGTGCCAGCAGCGACTCCAGGGAGACAGCTGGGGCCAACGTCCTGACTTTC.

The rearrangement links TRBV5-6 to TRBJ2-6; D remains ambiguous. V was pared by 2 bases and J by 0 bases, with 12 bases between. Germline CDR1 is SGHDT and CDR2 is YYEEEE. The CDR3 length is 17 residues. CDR3 nucleotide sequence: TGTGCCAGCAGCTTACTCGACGGCCTCTCTGGGGCCAACGTCCTGACTTTC. Its translation is CASSLLDGLSGANVLTF.

The chain employs TRBV9 and TRBJ2-3; no firm D call. Trimming pared 0 bases from V and 4 bases from J, leaving 12 bases between. This CDR3 comprises 15 residues. Per the germline V gene, CDR1 is SGDLS and CDR2 is YYNGEE. CDR3 amino acids: CASSVGSRPADTQYF. Here the CDR3 DNA reads TGTGCCAGCAGCGTAGGAAGCCGGCCCGCAGATACGCAGTATTTT.

The chain has TRBV10-1 and TRBJ2-1; no clear D. The CDR3 runs 12 residues. V was clipped by 5 bases and J by 8 bases, with 10 bases between them. CDR1 and CDR2 (germline): WNHNN, SYGVQD (reference sequence). This chain's CDR3 is CASSFPEDEQFF. The CDR3 DNA reads as TGCGCCAGCAGTTTTCCCGAAGATGAGCAGTTCTTC.

The gene calls are TRBV6-5 and TRBJ2-7, with TRBD2 identical over 9 bases. This CDR3 is 15 amino acids long. V gave up 8 bases and J gave up 3 bases; unmatched junction bases: 11. Germline V lookup: CDR1 MNHEY, CDR2 SVGAGI. CDR3 in amino acids: CASLRQVTSGYEQYF. The CDR3 nucleotides are TGTGCCAGCCTTCGGCAGGTGACTAGCGGCTACGAGCAGTACTTC.

For this clone: The sample holds other DNA sequences that translate to the same CDR3. CDR3 in DNA: TGTGCCAGCAGCTTAGGGGGAGCTGGGGCCAACGTCCTGACTTTC. Its translation is CASSLGGAGANVLTF. The chain links TRBV5-4 to TRBJ2-6; perhaps TRBD1 as D (6 bases). Germline V gene lookup returns CDR1 SGHNT and CDR2 YYREEE (reference sequence). This CDR3 spans 15 amino acids. The V end was cut by 2 bases, the J end by 2 bases, with 8 bases between.

The chain couples TRBV4-3 to TRBJ2-5; 10 bases fit TRBD2. The CDR3 spans 19 residues. Germline CDR1 LGHNA, CDR2 YSLEER. With 0 bases clipped from V and 1 base from J, the junction kept 11 bases outside the gene matches. The CDR3 sequence is CASSQDFAPSGGLQETQYF. Written as DNA, the CDR3 is TGCGCCAGCAGCCAAGATTTCGCCCCTAGCGGGGGCCTCCAAGAGACCCAGTACTTC.

The chain joins TRBV30 to TRBJ2-3; perhaps TRBD2 as D (6 bases). CDR1 and CDR2 from the germline V gene are GTSNPN and SVGIG (reference sequence). Trimming removed 2 bases at V and 8 bases at J, with 14 bases between. This CDR3 is 13 amino acids long. CDR3 sequence (DNA): TGTGCCTGGAGTACCGGGAGCTTAGGTACGCAGTATTTT. Translating it yields CAWSTGSLGTQYF.

CDR3 sequence reads: CASTRLSHFTDTQYF. CDR3 sequence (DNA): TGTGCCAGCACGAGGCTTTCGCATTTCACAGATACGCAGTATTTT. This chain joins TRBV6-6 and TRBJ2-3; D uncertain. Germline V gene data show CDR1 as MNHNY and CDR2 as SVGAGI (reference sequence). The CDR3 totals 15 residues. V was shortened by 7 bases and J by 2 bases, with 16 bases between the two germline ends.

The V and J genes are TRBV4-1 and TRBJ2-1; D is uncertain. The length of the CDR3 is 12 residues. V lost 5 bases to trimming and J lost 8 bases, with 10 bases between them. CDR1 is MGHRA and CDR2 is YSYEKL in the germline V gene. CDR3: CASSFDADEQFF. In DNA, the CDR3 is TGCGCCAGCAGCTTTGACGCCGATGAGCAGTTCTTC.

The chain carries TRBV6-5 and TRBJ2-7; 8 bases are a match to TRBD2. CDR3 length equals 15 residues. In germline, CDR1 is MNHEY, CDR2 SVGAGI. V shed 0 bases and J 5 bases; nucleotides not matched to a gene: 6. CDR3 in amino acids: CASSYSGTSNNEQYF. The CDR3 DNA reads as TGTGCCAGCAGTTACTCAGGGACTAGTAATAACGAGCAGTACTTC.

The chain has TRBV7-2 and TRBJ1-5; TRBD1 matches at 9 bases. The germline gives CDR1 SGHTA, CDR2 FQGNSA. The V segment lost 5 bases and the J segment 2 bases; nucleotides outside the gene matches: 4. The CDR3 is 15 amino acids. The chain's CDR3 is CASSAWTGGNQPQHF. The CDR3 DNA is TGTGCCAGCAGCGCCTGGACAGGGGGCAATCAGCCCCAGCATTTT.

This chain connects TRBV5-4 to TRBJ2-1; TRBD2 matches 8 bases. This CDR3 is built from 16 residues. Germline V gene data show CDR1 as SGHNT and CDR2 as YYREEE (reference sequence). V trimming: 0 bases; J trimming: 2 bases; junction bases outside the gene matches: 4. As DNA, the CDR3 is TGTGCCAGCAGCTTGGGCGGGAGGAGCACCTACAATGAGCAGTTCTTC. Its protein is CASSLGGRSTYNEQFF.

This clone has more than one count but fewer than ten. The rearrangement uses TRBV27 and TRBJ2-3; 7 bases are a match to TRBD1. Trimming at V came to 6 bases and at J to 3 bases, leaving 9 bases not matched to a gene. Looked up from germline, CDR1 is MNHEY and CDR2 is SMNVEV (reference sequence). The CDR3 consists of 15 residues. The CDR3 coding sequence is TGTGCCAGCAGCCTCCGACAGGGTCTGACAGATACGCAGTATTTT. Translated: CASSLRQGLTDTQYF.

The genes are TRBV28 and TRBJ2-7, with a possible D match to TRBD2 (5 bases). V was trimmed by 10 bases and J by 3 bases, leaving 10 bases between them. CDR1 is MDHEN and CDR2 is SYDVKM in the germline V gene. This CDR3 comprises 11 residues. The CDR3 nucleotides are TGTGCCACCGGAGGTCTCTACGAGCAGTACTTC. Its translation is CATGGLYEQYF.

This chain connects TRBV2 to TRBJ1-5; D is uncertain. V lost 4 bases and J 0 bases, leaving 7 bases between the germline ends. Germline CDR1 SNHLY, CDR2 FYNNEI. The CDR3 is made up of 14 amino acids. Written as DNA, the CDR3 is TGTGCCAGCAGTGCCTCGTATAGCAATCAGCCCCAGCATTTT. Translating gives CASSASYSNQPQHF.

The chain has TRBV27 and TRBJ2-3, with TRBD1 as a possible D gene (5 bases). The V gene lost 3 bases and the J gene lost 0 bases, with 16 bases spanning the gap. Germline V lookup: CDR1 MNHEY, CDR2 SMNVEV (reference sequence). This CDR3 contains 17 residues. CDR3 bases: TGTGCCAGCAGTTTTGTTTCGACAGAGACTAGCACAGATACGCAGTATTTT. Its protein is CASSFVSTETSTDTQYF.

The chain joins TRBV28 to TRBJ1-2; tentatively, D is TRBD1 (5 bases). The V end was cut by 4 bases, the J end by 6 bases, with 9 bases between. CDR3 size: 12 residues. CDR1 is MDHEN, CDR2 SYDVKM, per germline. The CDR3 bases are TGTGCCAGCAGTTCTCAGGGTCATGGCTACACCTTC. Amino acids: CASSSQGHGYTF.

This clone showed up just once. J is TRBJ2-2 and V is TRBV5-1, with 9 bases that match TRBD1. Trimming took 4 bases from V and 6 from J; bases not matched to a gene: 13. In germline, CDR1 is SGHRS, CDR2 YFSETQ. This CDR3 is built from 17 residues. CDR3 sequence: CASSPGDRDLVAGELFF. The CDR3 nucleotides are TGCGCCAGCAGCCCTGGGGACAGGGACTTGGTTGCCGGGGAGCTGTTTTTT.

This clone was picked up a small number of times. This chain joins TRBV19 and TRBJ2-1; D not resolved. V was pared by 8 bases and J by 0 bases, with 14 bases between. The germline V gene encodes CDR1 LNHDA and CDR2 SQIVND (reference sequence). The CDR3 contains 15 residues. CDR3 bases: TGTGCCAGTCAGCCGGACGGTAACTCCTACAATGAGCAGTTCTTC. The encoded protein is CASQPDGNSYNEQFF. The variable domain in full, with the rest retrieved from reference TRBV19 and TRBJ2-1, is DGGITQSPKYLFRKEGQNVTLSCEQNLNHDAMYWYRQDPGQGLRLIYYSQIVNDFQKGDIAEGYSVSREKKESFPLTVTSAQKNPTAFYLCASQPDGNSYNEQFFGPGTRLTVL.

This sequence joins TRBV7-9 and TRBJ2-7; no firm D call. From germline, CDR1 is SEHNR and CDR2 FQNEAQ (reference sequence). V was clipped by 4 bases and J by 7 bases, with 17 bases between them. The CDR3 has 14 amino acids. The CDR3 region is CASSYPERAREQYF. The CDR3 DNA reads as TGTGCCAGCAGCTACCCGGAAAGGGCGCGGGAGCAGTACTTC.